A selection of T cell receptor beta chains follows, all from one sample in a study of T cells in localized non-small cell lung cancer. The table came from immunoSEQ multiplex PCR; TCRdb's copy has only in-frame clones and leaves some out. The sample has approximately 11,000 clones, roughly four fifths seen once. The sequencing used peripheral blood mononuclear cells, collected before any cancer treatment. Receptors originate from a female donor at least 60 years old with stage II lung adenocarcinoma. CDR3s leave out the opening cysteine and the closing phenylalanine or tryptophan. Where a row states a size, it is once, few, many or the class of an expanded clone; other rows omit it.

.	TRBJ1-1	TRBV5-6	ASSFLGSEAF
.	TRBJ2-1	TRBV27	ASSFSLSGTAYSNEQF
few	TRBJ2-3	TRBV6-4	ASRPTNTDTQY
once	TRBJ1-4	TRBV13	ASSFINSPNEKLF
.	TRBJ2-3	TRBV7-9	ASSRVDTQY
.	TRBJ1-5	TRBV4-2	ASSLSGRGQKQPQH
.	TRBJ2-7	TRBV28	ASSSASRQGYEQY
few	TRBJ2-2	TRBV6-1	ASTPGLVGPGELF
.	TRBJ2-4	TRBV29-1	SVDKVGGQGNIQY
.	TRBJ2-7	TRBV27	ASRQPGTGSEQY
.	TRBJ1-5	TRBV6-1	ASSRQGIAQPQH
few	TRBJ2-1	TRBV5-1	ASSFDPSGTNEQF
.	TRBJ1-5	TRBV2	ASSVRGARGNQPQH
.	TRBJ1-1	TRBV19	ASRLGDEAF
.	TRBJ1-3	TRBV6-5	ASSPLGSSGNTIY
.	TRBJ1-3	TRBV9	ASSVWPIGNTIY
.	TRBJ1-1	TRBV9	ASSSTTGLFVGTEAF
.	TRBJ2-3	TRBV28	ASSQVRLTQY
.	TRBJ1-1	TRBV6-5	ASSRSRYTEAF
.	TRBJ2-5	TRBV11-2	ASSSFFGAGKETQY
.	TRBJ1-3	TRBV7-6	ASSKYIRQSDIKAYSGNTIY
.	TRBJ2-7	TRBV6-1	ASSKDWNEQY
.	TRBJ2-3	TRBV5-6	ASSLEDRDTQY
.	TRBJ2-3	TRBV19	ASSIGSGDTQY
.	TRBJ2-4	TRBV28	ASSPPDTNIQY
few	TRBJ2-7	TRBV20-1	SGTDSYEQY
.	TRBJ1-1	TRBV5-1	ASSLVRMGEAF
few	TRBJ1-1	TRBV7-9	ASSFLIRRSTEAF
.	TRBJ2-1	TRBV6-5	ASSPLAGFDEQF
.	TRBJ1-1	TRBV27	ASSLVKGLGGTEAF
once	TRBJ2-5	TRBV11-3	ASSNRDRGLETQY
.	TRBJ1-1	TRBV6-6	ASSAVAGTEAF
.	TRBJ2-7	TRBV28	ASSLGLAGSYEQY
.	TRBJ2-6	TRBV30	AWAKLWDRGRPGGANVLT
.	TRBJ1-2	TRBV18	ASSPGQGHGYT
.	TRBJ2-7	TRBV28	ASSLRVSSLSYEQY
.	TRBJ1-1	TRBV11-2	ASSPGRPGQGRVEAAF
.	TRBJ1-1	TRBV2	ASRQDREGRTEAF
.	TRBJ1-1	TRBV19	ASSIATEAF
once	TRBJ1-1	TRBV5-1	ASSLLPTGAPEAF
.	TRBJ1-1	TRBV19	ASSRREITEAF
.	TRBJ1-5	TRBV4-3	ASSLGTLDQPQH
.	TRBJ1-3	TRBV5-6	ASSLTGASSGNTIY
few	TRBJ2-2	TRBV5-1	ASSLRSTGELF
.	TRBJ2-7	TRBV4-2	ASSQAFGTYSYEQY
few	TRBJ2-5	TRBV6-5	ASSYSGETQY
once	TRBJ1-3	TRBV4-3	ASSQERLFGNTIY
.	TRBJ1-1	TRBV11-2	ASSPGGRENTEAF
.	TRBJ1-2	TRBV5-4	ASSLAPLGNGYT
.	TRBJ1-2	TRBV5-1	ASSGAGYGYT
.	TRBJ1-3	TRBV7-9	ASSLPGNSGNTIY
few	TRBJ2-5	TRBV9	ASSANPTQQETQY
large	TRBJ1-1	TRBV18	ASSPLARVLPFEAF
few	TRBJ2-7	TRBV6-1	ASSEVPESSYEQY
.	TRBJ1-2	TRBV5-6	ASSLRQGNGYT